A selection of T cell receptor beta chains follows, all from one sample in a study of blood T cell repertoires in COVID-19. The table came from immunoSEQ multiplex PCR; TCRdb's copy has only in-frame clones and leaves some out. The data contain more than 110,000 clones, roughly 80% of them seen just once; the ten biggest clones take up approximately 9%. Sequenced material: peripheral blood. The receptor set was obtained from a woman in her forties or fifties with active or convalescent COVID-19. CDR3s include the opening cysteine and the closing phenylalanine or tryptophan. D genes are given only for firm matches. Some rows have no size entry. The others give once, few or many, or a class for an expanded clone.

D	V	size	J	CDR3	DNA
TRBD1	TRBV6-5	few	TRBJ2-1	CASSYSGQEQFF	TGTGCCAGCAGTTACTCGGGACAGGAGCAGTTCTTC
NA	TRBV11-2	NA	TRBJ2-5	CASSLSSQETQYF	TGTGCCAGCAGCTTGAGTAGTCAAGAGACCCAGTACTTC
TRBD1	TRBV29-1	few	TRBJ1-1	CSVGTGGNTEAFF	TGCAGCGTTGGGACAGGGGGAAACACTGAAGCTTTCTTT
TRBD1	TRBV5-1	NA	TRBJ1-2	CASSLGTGGFNYGYTF	TGCGCCAGCAGCTTGGGGACAGGGGGCTTTAACTATGGCTACACCTTC
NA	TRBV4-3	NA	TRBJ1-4	CASSLGGATNEKLFF	TGCGCCAGCAGCCTGGGGGGTGCAACTAATGAAAAACTGTTTTTT
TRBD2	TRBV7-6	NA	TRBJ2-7	CASSLVGGRASYEQYF	TGTGCCAGCAGCTTAGTGGGCGGGAGAGCATCCTACGAGCAGTACTTC
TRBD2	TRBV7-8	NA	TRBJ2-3	CASSLVSFGGGADTQYF	TGTGCCAGCAGCTTAGTCTCCTTTGGCGGGGGGGCGGATACGCAGTATTTT
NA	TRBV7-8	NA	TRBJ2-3	CASSLALLVRTDTQYF	TGTGCCAGCAGCTTAGCGCTACTAGTGCGCACAGATACGCAGTATTTT
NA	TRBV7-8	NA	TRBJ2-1	CASSPGWGQFF	TGTGCCAGCAGCCCAGGGTGGGGGCAGTTCTTC
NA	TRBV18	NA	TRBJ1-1	CASSPTLETEAFF	TGTGCCAGCTCACCAACGTTGGAGACTGAAGCTTTCTTT
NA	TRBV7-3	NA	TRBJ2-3	CASSLFGGARADTQYF	TGTGCCAGCAGCTTATTTGGAGGGGCCAGGGCAGATACGCAGTATTTT
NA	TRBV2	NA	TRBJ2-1	CASRRVERNEQFF	TGTGCCAGCAGGCGAGTGGAGAGGAATGAGCAGTTCTTC
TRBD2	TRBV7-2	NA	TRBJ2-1	CASSLDRSTSGRGNEQFF	TGTGCCAGCAGCTTAGACCGATCGACTAGCGGGAGGGGCAATGAGCAGTTCTTC
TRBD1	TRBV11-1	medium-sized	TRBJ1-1	CASSWRGQTDEAFF	TGTGCCAGCAGCTGGCGGGGACAGACTGATGAAGCTTTCTTT
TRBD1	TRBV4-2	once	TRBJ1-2	CASSQEPGGDYGYTF	TGTGCCAGCAGCCAAGAGCCAGGGGGCGACTATGGCTACACCTTC
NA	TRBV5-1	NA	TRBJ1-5	CASSLGGENQPQHF	TGCGCCAGCAGCCTGGGGGGGGAGAATCAGCCCCAGCATTTT
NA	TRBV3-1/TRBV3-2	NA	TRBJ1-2	CASSQADYGYTF	TGTGCCAGCAGCCAAGCCGACTATGGCTACACCTTC
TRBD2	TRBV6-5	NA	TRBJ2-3	CASSYSGSGGTDTQYF	TGTGCCAGCAGTTACTCGGGTAGCGGGGGAACAGATACGCAGTATTTT
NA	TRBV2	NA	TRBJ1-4	CASSLRLTEKLFF	TGTGCCAGCAGTCTAAGACTAACTGAAAAACTGTTTTTT
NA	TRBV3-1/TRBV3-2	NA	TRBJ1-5	CASSQGWSLGHSIHSNQPQHF	TGTGCCAGCAGCCAAGGGTGGTCTCTCGGACACAGCATACATAGCAATCAGCCCCAGCATTTT
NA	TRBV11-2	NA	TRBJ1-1	CASSLGFRAFF	TGTGCCAGCAGCTTAGGGTTCAGAGCTTTCTTT
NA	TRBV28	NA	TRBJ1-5	CASRPGDGSNQPQHF	TGTGCCAGCAGACCAGGGGATGGGAGCAATCAGCCCCAGCATTTT
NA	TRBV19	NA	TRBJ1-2	CASTSSRERLYYGYTF	TGTGCCAGTACCTCATCCCGGGAACGGCTCTACTATGGCTACACCTTC
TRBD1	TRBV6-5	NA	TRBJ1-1	CASSYNRGWGTEAFF	TGTGCCAGCAGTTACAACAGGGGGTGGGGAACTGAAGCTTTCTTT
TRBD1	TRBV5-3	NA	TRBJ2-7	CARSLVQGEQYF	TGTGCCAGAAGCTTGGTACAGGGGGAGCAGTACTTC
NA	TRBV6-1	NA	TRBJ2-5	CASSDGGTQETQYF	TGTGCCAGCAGTGATGGCGGGACCCAAGAGACCCAGTACTTC
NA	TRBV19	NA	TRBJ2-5	CASSSLGEKETQYF	TGTGCCAGTAGTTCGTTAGGGGAAAAAGAGACCCAGTACTTC
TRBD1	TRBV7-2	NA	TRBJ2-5	CASRRTGGSGETQYF	TGTGCCAGCAGGCGGACAGGGGGATCGGGGGAGACCCAGTACTTC
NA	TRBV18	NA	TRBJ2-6	CASSPPNAGYGANVLTF	TGTGCCAGCTCACCACCGAACGCGGGGTACGGGGCCAACGTCCTGACTTTC
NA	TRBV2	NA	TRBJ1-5	CASSGARQTNQPQHF	TGTGCCAGCAGTGGGGCGAGACAGACCAATCAGCCCCAGCATTTT
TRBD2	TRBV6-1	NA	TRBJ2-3	CASSDAGGSTDTQYF	TGTGCCAGCAGTGACGCGGGGGGAAGCACAGATACGCAGTATTTT
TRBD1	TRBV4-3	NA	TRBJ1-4	CASSQAPGQPTNEKLFF	TGCGCCAGCAGCCAAGCTCCGGGACAGCCAACTAATGAAAAACTGTTTTTT
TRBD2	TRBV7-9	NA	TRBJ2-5	CASSSGLAGVKARETQYF	TGTGCCAGCAGTTCTGGACTAGCGGGAGTAAAGGCTCGAGAGACCCAGTACTTC
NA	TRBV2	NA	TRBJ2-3	CASHQLTNTDTQYF	TGTGCCAGCCACCAGCTGACTAACACAGATACGCAGTATTTT